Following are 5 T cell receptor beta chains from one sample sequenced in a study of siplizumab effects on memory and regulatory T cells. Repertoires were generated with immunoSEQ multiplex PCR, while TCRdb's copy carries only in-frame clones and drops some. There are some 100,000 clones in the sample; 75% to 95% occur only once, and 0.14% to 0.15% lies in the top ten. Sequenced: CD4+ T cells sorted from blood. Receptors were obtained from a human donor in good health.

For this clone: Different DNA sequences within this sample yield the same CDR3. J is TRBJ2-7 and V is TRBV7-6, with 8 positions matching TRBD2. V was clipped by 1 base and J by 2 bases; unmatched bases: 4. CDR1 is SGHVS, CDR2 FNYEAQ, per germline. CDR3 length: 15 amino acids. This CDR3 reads CASSLGRGGPYEQYF. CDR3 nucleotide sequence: TGTGCCAGCAGCTTAGGCCGCGGGGGGCCCTACGAGCAGTACTTC.

CDR3 coding DNA: TGTGCCAGCAGTCCCCGACTAGCGGGGGTCTACAATGAGCAGTTCTTC. Its protein product is CASSPRLAGVYNEQFF. The rearrangement joins TRBV6-6 to TRBJ2-1; 12 bases line up with TRBD2. Germline-derived CDR1 and CDR2 are MNHNY and SVGAGI (reference sequence). Unmatched junction bases numbered 5, after V lost 5 bases and J lost 3 bases. CDR3 length equals 16 residues.

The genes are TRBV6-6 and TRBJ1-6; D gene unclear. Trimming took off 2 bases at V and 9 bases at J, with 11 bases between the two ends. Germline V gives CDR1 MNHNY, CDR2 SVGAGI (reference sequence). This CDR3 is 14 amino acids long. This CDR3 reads CASSYEAVGSPLHF. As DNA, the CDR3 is TGTGCCAGCAGTTACGAGGCAGTTGGTTCACCCCTCCACTTT.

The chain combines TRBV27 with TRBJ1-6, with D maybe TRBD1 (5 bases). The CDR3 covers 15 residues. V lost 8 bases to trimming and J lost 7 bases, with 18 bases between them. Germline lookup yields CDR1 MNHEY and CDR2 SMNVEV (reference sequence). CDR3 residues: CASAGAQTLNSPLHF. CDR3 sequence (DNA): TGTGCCAGCGCTGGGGCACAGACCTTGAATTCACCCCTCCACTTT.

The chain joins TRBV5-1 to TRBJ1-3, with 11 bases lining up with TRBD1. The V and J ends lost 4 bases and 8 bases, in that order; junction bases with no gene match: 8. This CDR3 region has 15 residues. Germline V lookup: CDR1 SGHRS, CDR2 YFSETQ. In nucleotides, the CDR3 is TGCGCCAGCAGCCCCCCCGGGACAGGGGGACACACCATATATTTT. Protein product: CASSPPGTGGHTIYF.